This passage covers 3 T cell receptor beta chains from one sample sequenced in a study of regulatory T cells in long-lasting Graves disease. The time point was: newly diagnosed GD, antithyroid drugs for less than 3 months. There was RNA extracted from PBMCs, and the TCR library was made from it. Relying on iRepertoire HTBI primers and Arm-PCR of CDR3 regions, the team built TCR beta libraries. TCRdb fed the multiplex PCR reads into MiXCR, producing one record per CDR3 protein. Among under 450,000 distinct CDR3 sequences listed, about 10% were seen once. The same data also contributed to another study, on T cells in Graves' hyperthyroidism and ophthalmopathy.

Sample: peripheral blood mononuclear cells (PBMCs), taken at new diagnosis, from a patient treated with antithyroid drugs. The source of these receptors is a woman between 18 and 29 years old with Graves disease.

This clonotype was observed once. The gene calls are TRBV20-1 and TRBJ1-4; no clear D. The CDR3 length is 18 residues. V lost 2 bases, J lost 7 bases, and 26 bases lay in between. Germline CDR1 and CDR2: DFQATT and SNEGSKA (reference sequence). As DNA, the CDR3 is TGCAGTGCTAGACCTACTTCGGAAGTCCCCAAATCTGGTGAAAAACTGTTTTTT. This codes for CSARPTSEVPKSGEKLFF.

This clonotype was detected ten times or more. V and J are TRBV28 and TRBJ2-1; no reliable D call. CDR1 is MDHEN, CDR2 SYDVKM, per germline. Trimming pared 4 bases from V and 9 bases from J, leaving 13 bases between. CDR3 length: 13 residues. The CDR3 region is CASSSQGRGEQFF. The CDR3 nucleotides read TGTGCCAGCAGTTCGCAAGGGCGAGGTGAGCAGTTCTTC.

This clonotype was seen a few times. The CDR3 DNA follows: TGCGCCAGCAGCCTTCAGGGAGTTGGCTACAATGAGCAGTTCTTC. Translation: CASSLQGVGYNEQFF. The chain uses TRBV4-3 and TRBJ2-1; either TRBD1 or TRBD2 may fit D (5 bases each). Trimming removed 4 bases from V and 3 bases from J, with 13 bases in between. The CDR3 contains 15 residues. Germline V CDR1 and CDR2: LGHNA, YSLEER.